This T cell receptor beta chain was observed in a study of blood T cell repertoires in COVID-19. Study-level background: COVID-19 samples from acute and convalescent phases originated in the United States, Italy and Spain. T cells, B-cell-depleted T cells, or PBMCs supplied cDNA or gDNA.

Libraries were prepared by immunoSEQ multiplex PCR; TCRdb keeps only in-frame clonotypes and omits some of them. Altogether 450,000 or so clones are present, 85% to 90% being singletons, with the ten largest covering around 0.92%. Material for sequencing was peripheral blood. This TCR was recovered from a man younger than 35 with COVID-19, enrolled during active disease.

The CDR3 loop reads CASSSSGGTDTQYF. CDR3 bases: TGTGCCAGCAGTTCTAGCGGGGGCACAGATACGCAGTATTTT. The rearrangement uses TRBV25-1 and TRBJ2-3, with 9 bases aligning to TRBD2. This CDR3 comprises 14 residues. J gave up 1 base and V 5 bases, and 1 base lay outside the gene matches. Germline loops: CDR1 MGHDK, CDR2 SYGVNS. The complete variable domain, with remaining parts taken from reference TRBV25-1 and TRBJ2-3, reads EADIYQTPRYLVIGTGKKITLECSQTMGHDKMYWYQQDPGMELHLIHYSYGVNSTEKGDLSSESTVSRIRTEHFPLTLESARPSHTSQYLCASSSSGGTDTQYFGPGTRLTVL.